The 12 T cell receptor beta chains below were found in one sample sequenced in a study of cytomegalovirus exposure and HLA in healthy donors. This PCR relied on a set of 60 Vbeta primers and 13 Jbeta primers. Some clones are missing from TCRdb's copy, which holds only in-frame ones; the method was immunoSEQ multiplex PCR. The sample contains approximately 110,000 clones, more than 70% of which appear only once. Sequenced sample: PBMCs. These receptors came from a man aged 45-60 years in good health and CMV-seronegative.

This clone turned up a few times. The chain uses TRBV28 and TRBJ2-7, with D perhaps matching TRBD2 (6 bases). The V end was cut by 6 bases, the J end by 2 bases, with 14 bases between. Germline V gene sequence: CDR1 MDHEN, CDR2 SYDVKM. CDR3 size: 14 residues. CDR3 nucleotide sequence: TGTGCCAGCAGGGTACTCGGGACTGCCTACGAGCAGTACTTC. Translation: CASRVLGTAYEQYF.

The rearrangement links TRBV7-2 to TRBJ2-1; 9 positions agree with TRBD1. Germline CDR1 reads SGHTA; CDR2 reads FQGNSA. The CDR3 is 15 residues long. V was pared by 1 base and J by 8 bases, with 6 bases of the junction left unmatched. CDR3 residues: CASSLEGQGIYEQFF. The CDR3 nucleotides read TGTGCCAGCAGCTTAGAGGGACAGGGCATTTATGAGCAGTTCTTC.

This chain connects TRBV7-6 to TRBJ2-1; unclear D gene. V dropped 5 bases and J dropped 0 bases, with 5 bases sitting between them. This CDR3 spans 13 amino acids. The germline V gene has CDR1 SGHVS and CDR2 FNYEAQ. The CDR3 spells CASSLFSYNEQFF. DNA for the CDR3: TGTGCCAGCAGCCTTTTCTCCTACAATGAGCAGTTCTTC.

The rearrangement joins TRBV5-6 to TRBJ1-6; 9 bases fit TRBD1. The V and J ends lost 7 bases and 7 bases, in that order; junction bases with no gene match: 3. The CDR3 extends over 13 amino acids. Germline lookup yields CDR1 SGHDT and CDR2 YYEEEE. CDR3: CASSGQGNSPLHF. The CDR3 nucleotides read TGTGCCAGCTCCGGACAGGGGAATTCACCCCTCCACTTT.

This sequence joins TRBV7-9 and TRBJ1-6; no reliable D call. CDR1 SEHNR and CDR2 FQNEAQ come from the germline V gene (reference sequence). CDR3 length equals 14 residues. V lost 11 bases and J 6 bases, leaving 17 bases between the germline ends. Here the CDR3 reads CAVAHGDTNSPLHF. As DNA, the CDR3 is TGTGCCGTAGCCCACGGGGATACTAATTCACCCCTCCACTTT.

This chain links TRBV6-5 with TRBJ2-1; a possible D gene is TRBD1 (6 bases). CDR3 length: 15 amino acids. CDR1 and CDR2 from the germline V gene are MNHEY and SVGAGI. Deletions cut 5 bases from V and 2 bases from J, with 13 bases between. This CDR3 reads CASSNQGWAYNEQFF. CDR3 DNA: TGTGCCAGCAGTAATCAGGGGTGGGCCTACAATGAGCAGTTCTTC.

The chain carries TRBV9 and TRBJ1-1; D uncertain. Germline-derived CDR1 and CDR2 are SGDLS and YYNGEE. This CDR3 has 13 amino acids. V was shortened by 0 bases and J by 8 bases, with 11 bases between the two germline ends. The CDR3 region is CASSVVFSGEAFF. In nucleotides, the CDR3 is TGTGCCAGCAGCGTAGTCTTTTCCGGGGAAGCTTTCTTT.

The gene calls are TRBV7-2 and TRBJ2-1, with TRBD2 as a possible D gene (5 bases). Germline CDR1 reads SGHTA; CDR2 reads FQGNSA. The CDR3 is 16 residues long. The ends were cut back, 4 bases at V and 4 bases at J, with 17 bases in the middle. CDR3 region: CASSSLGLAVYNEQFF. As DNA, the CDR3 is TGTGCCAGCAGCTCATTAGGGCTAGCAGTATACAATGAGCAGTTCTTC.

The chain carries TRBV6-1 and TRBJ2-3, with 7 bases aligning to TRBD1. V dropped 3 bases and J dropped 2; count of bases not matched to a gene: 5. The germline CDR1 and CDR2 sequences are MNHNS and SASEGT. This CDR3 region has 15 residues. In nucleotides, the CDR3 is TGTGCCAGCAGTGACCCGGGACAGATCACAGATACGCAGTATTTT. Protein: CASSDPGQITDTQYF.

The chain combines TRBV7-2 with TRBJ2-7; TRBD2 agrees at 8 bases. CDR3 size: 13 residues. Germline loops: CDR1 SGHTA, CDR2 FQGNSA. Germline trimming cut 4 bases from V and 3 bases from J; bases unmatched to any gene: 2. The CDR3 reads CASSSSGSYEQYF. The CDR3 DNA follows: TGTGCCAGCAGCTCCAGCGGGAGCTACGAGCAGTACTTC.

The chain combines TRBV28 with TRBJ1-5; TRBD1 matches 7 bases. The V and J ends lost 11 bases and 3 bases, in that order; junction bases with no gene match: 10. The CDR3 length is 14 residues. The germline gives CDR1 MDHEN, CDR2 SYDVKM. CDR3 residues: CAENKQGYNQPQHF. CDR3 sequence (DNA): TGTGCCGAAAACAAACAGGGGTACAATCAGCCCCAGCATTTT.

This clone was picked up one time. DNA of the CDR3: TGTGCCTGGAGACCTTACCGTACGGCAGATACGCAGTATTTT. Encoded protein: CAWRPYRTADTQYF. The chain is built from TRBV30 and TRBJ2-3; D unresolved. The CDR3 has 14 residues. Germline loops: CDR1 GTSNPN, CDR2 SVGIG (reference sequence). Trimming pared 3 bases from V and 4 bases from J, leaving 14 bases between.